The 20 T cell receptor beta chains presented below share a single source sample, sequenced in a study of shared clonotypes between healthy human individuals. Here immunoSEQ multiplex PCR was the method, and the copy in TCRdb shows in-frame clones only, minus some. The table lists 2,100,000 or so clones, around 95% of them singletons. The sample taken for sequencing was naive CD4+ T cells sorted from blood. The subset here: CD45RA+ positively selected. These receptors were collected from a man aged 18-30 years in good health.

This rearrangement joins TRBV29-1 to TRBJ2-7, with 8 positions matching TRBD1. The ends lost 7 bases at V and 7 bases at J; junction bases unmatched: 9. This CDR3 spans 12 amino acids. Germline loops: CDR1 SQVTM, CDR2 ANQGSEA. CDR3 sequence (DNA): TGCAGCGCCCAATCAGGGGGCCGGGAGCAGTACTTC. It is translated as CSAQSGGREQYF.

The chain combines TRBV19 with TRBJ1-6; 11 nucleotides match TRBD1. The V gene end was trimmed by 4 bases and the J gene end by 9 bases; junction bases not matched to a gene: 8. Per germline, CDR1 LNHDA and CDR2 SQIVND (reference sequence). The length of the CDR3 is 16 residues. CDR3 DNA sequence: TGTGCCAGTAGTACTACCGGGACAGGGGGTCCTTCACCCCTCCACTTT. This encodes CASSTTGTGGPSPLHF. The complete variable domain, with remaining parts taken from reference TRBV19 and TRBJ1-6, reads DGGITQSPKYLFRKEGQNVTLSCEQNLNHDAMYWYRQDPGQGLRLIYYSQIVNDFQKGDIAEGYSVSREKKESFPLTVTSAQKNPTAFYLCASSTTGTGGPSPLHFGNGTRLTVT.

V and J are TRBV30 and TRBJ2-3; perhaps TRBD1 as D (6 bases). V lost 8 bases to trimming and J lost 6 bases, with 18 bases between them. The V gene's germline CDR1 is GTSNPN and CDR2 SVGIG (reference sequence). CDR3 size: 13 residues. In nucleotides, the CDR3 is TGTGCCGTCTCAGGGGCCCTTTTGGATACGCAGTATTTT. Protein product: CAVSGALLDTQYF.

The chain employs TRBV11-3 and TRBJ2-1; D perhaps matches TRBD1 (5 bases). The germline V and J ends were trimmed by 2 bases and 8 bases, with 7 bases remaining between them. This CDR3 has 12 residues. CDR1 is SGHNT and CDR2 is YENEEA in the germline V gene. The CDR3 DNA sequence: TGTGCCAGCAGCTTACAGGGTGATGAGCAGTTCTTC. Residues: CASSLQGDEQFF.

V gene TRBV6-6 combines with J gene TRBJ2-3; 8 bases match TRBD1. This CDR3 is 14 amino acids long. In germline, CDR1 is MNHNY, CDR2 SVGAGI (reference sequence). Trimming removed 11 bases from V and 1 base from J; junction bases left unmatched: 8. CDR3 sequence: CASGAGQGTDTQYF. CDR3 DNA sequence: TGTGCCTCAGGGGCGGGACAGGGCACAGATACGCAGTATTTT.

There are a few counts of this clone. The rearrangement joins TRBV6-6 to TRBJ1-1; maybe TRBD1 (6 bases). The CDR3 totals 15 residues. Trimming pared 5 bases from V and 5 bases from J, leaving 18 bases between. CDR1 and CDR2 from the germline V gene are MNHNY and SVGAGI (reference sequence). The CDR3 sequence: CASSPPRGPGTEAFF. The CDR3 nucleotides read TGTGCCAGCAGTCCTCCCAGGGGCCCGGGGACTGAAGCTTTCTTT.

The chain has TRBV2 and TRBJ1-1, with unresolved D. The CDR3 loop spans 13 amino acids. In germline, CDR1 is SNHLY, CDR2 FYNNEI. V lost 7 bases and J 6 bases, leaving 15 bases between the germline ends. The CDR3 nucleotides read TGTGCCAGCACCAATCGTAGGGATTCTGAAGCTTTCTTT. Translating it yields CASTNRRDSEAFF. Variable domain in full (rest from reference TRBV2 and TRBJ1-1): EPEVTQTPSHQVTQMGQEVILRCVPISNHLYFYWYRQILGQKVEFLVSFYNNEISEKSEIFDDQFSVERPDGSNFTLKIRSTKLEDSAMYFCASTNRRDSEAFFGQGTRLTVV.

The chain uses TRBV9 and TRBJ2-1, with TRBD1 identical over 9 bases. The trim removed 4 bases at V and 7 bases at J, leaving 12 bases unmatched. The CDR3 runs to 16 residues. CDR1 SGDLS and CDR2 YYNGEE come from the germline V gene. CDR3 loop: CASSSSGTGTYNEQFF. For the CDR3, the DNA is TGTGCCAGCAGCTCCAGCGGGACAGGGACGTATAATGAGCAGTTCTTC.

The rearrangement links TRBV7-2 to TRBJ2-5; possible D gene TRBD1, 6 bases. Trimming removed 1 base from V and 2 bases from J, with 11 bases in between. The CDR3 runs to 15 residues. Germline-derived CDR1 and CDR2 are SGHTA and FQGNSA. CDR3 sequence reads: CASSLGWGQQETQYF. CDR3 nucleotides: TGTGCCAGCAGCTTAGGGTGGGGGCAACAAGAGACCCAGTACTTC. Filled out from reference TRBV7-2 and TRBJ2-5, the complete variable domain reads GAGVSQSPSNKVTEKGKDVELRCDPISGHTALYWYRQSLGQGLEFLIYFQGNSAPDKSGLPSDRFSAERTGGSVSTLTIQRTQQEDSAVYLCASSLGWGQQETQYFGPGTRLLVL.

The chain employs TRBV6-6 and TRBJ2-3; D may be TRBD2 (7 bases). The CDR3 sequence is 14 residues long. Germline CDR1 is MNHNY and CDR2 is SVGAGI (reference sequence). Trimming stripped 8 bases from V and 1 base from J, with 13 bases between. The CDR3 sequence is CASRLGGGTDTQYF. The CDR3 DNA sequence: TGTGCCAGCCGTTTAGGGGGGGGCACAGATACGCAGTATTTT.

V and J are TRBV5-1 and TRBJ2-5; D is uncertain. Germline CDR1 is SGHRS and CDR2 is YFSETQ. The length of the CDR3 is 14 residues. Trimming stripped 2 bases from V and 0 bases from J, with 8 bases between. The CDR3 region has the DNA TGCGCCAGCAGCTTCGGCAGTGACCAAGAGACCCAGTACTTC. Translation gives CASSFGSDQETQYF.

This clone was seen a single time. DNA of the CDR3: TGCGCCAGCAGATATGCCGGGGAGCTGTTTTTT. The encoded protein is CASRYAGELFF. The rearrangement joins TRBV5-1 to TRBJ2-2, with D uncertain. This CDR3 is built from 11 residues. Germline CDR1 and CDR2: SGHRS and YFSETQ. Trimming took 5 bases from V and 6 from J, leaving 5 bases between them.

The DNA of the CDR3 is TGTGCCAGTAGCCGGGACGGGAGCACAGATACGCAGTATTTT. Protein sequence: CASSRDGSTDTQYF. The chain uses TRBV19 and TRBJ2-3; the D gene could be TRBD1 or TRBD2 (5 bases each). Germline V CDR1 and CDR2: LNHDA, SQIVND (reference sequence). Between the trimmed V and J ends, which lost 6 bases and 0 bases, there was a span of 10 bases. CDR3 length: 14 amino acids.

The rearrangement links TRBV6-5 to TRBJ1-5; weak D call: TRBD1 (6 bases). The length of the CDR3 is 13 residues. V was clipped by 7 bases and J by 2 bases, with 9 bases between them. Germline V lookup: CDR1 MNHEY, CDR2 SVGAGI. CDR3 nucleotide sequence: TGTGCCAGCAAATCAGGGGGCAATCAGCCCCAGCATTTT. Its translation: CASKSGGNQPQHF.

J is TRBJ1-5 and V is TRBV28; D is ambiguous. With 6 bases removed from V and 7 bases from J, the gap between germline ends came to 10 bases. Germline loops: CDR1 MDHEN, CDR2 SYDVKM. This CDR3 has 12 residues. CDR3 sequence: CASSLTYQPQHF. CDR3 nucleotide sequence: TGTGCCAGCAGCCTTACGTACCAGCCCCAGCATTTT.

This chain links TRBV7-2 with TRBJ2-5; the match to TRBD2 covers 8 bases. The germline gives CDR1 SGHTA, CDR2 FQGNSA. This CDR3 contains 17 residues. V lost 5 bases, J lost 1 base, and 12 bases stayed unmatched. The CDR3 DNA is TGTGCCAGCAGCGTTCCCACTAGCGGAAGATTCCAAGAGACCCAGTACTTC. It encodes CASSVPTSGRFQETQYF.

Note on this clone: Other DNA sequences within the sample encode an identical CDR3. The genes are TRBV9 and TRBJ2-1; D is ambiguous. The V and J ends lost 2 bases and 4 bases respectively, with 4 bases between them. The CDR3 runs 12 residues. CDR1 SGDLS and CDR2 YYNGEE come from the germline V gene. CDR3 sequence reads: CASSVGYNEQFF. As DNA, the CDR3 is TGTGCCAGCAGCGTGGGGTACAATGAGCAGTTCTTC.

The chain carries TRBV30 and TRBJ2-3; D call uncertain. CDR1 and CDR2 (germline): GTSNPN, SVGIG (reference sequence). The ends were cut back, 2 bases at V and 0 bases at J, with 6 bases in the middle. CDR3 size: 13 residues. For the CDR3, the DNA is TGTGCCTGGAGTCAGTGGAGCACAGATACGCAGTATTTT. Translated: CAWSQWSTDTQYF. Full variable domain (rest looked up from reference TRBV30 and TRBJ2-3): SQTIHQWPATLVQPVGSPLSLECTVEGTSNPNLYWYRQAAGRGLQLLFYSVGIGQISSEVPQNLSASRPQDRQFILSSKKLLLSDSGFYLCAWSQWSTDTQYFGPGTRLTVL.

The V gene is TRBV7-2, the J gene TRBJ1-1; D is undetermined. The V gene lost 1 base and the J gene lost 10 bases, with 10 bases spanning the gap. The length of the CDR3 is 12 residues. CDR1 is SGHTA, CDR2 FQGNSA, per germline. CDR3 sequence: CASSLDLGLAFF. Here the CDR3 DNA reads TGTGCCAGCAGCTTAGACTTGGGGTTAGCTTTCTTT. Full variable domain (rest looked up from reference TRBV7-2 and TRBJ1-1): GAGVSQSPSNKVTEKGKDVELRCDPISGHTALYWYRQSLGQGLEFLIYFQGNSAPDKSGLPSDRFSAERTGGSVSTLTIQRTQQEDSAVYLCASSLDLGLAFFGQGTRLTVV.

The chain has TRBV25-1 and TRBJ2-3; possibly TRBD1 or TRBD2 for D (5 bases each). The V gene lost 4 bases and the J gene lost 2 bases, with 13 bases spanning the gap. The CDR3 length is 15 residues. From germline, CDR1 is MGHDK and CDR2 SYGVNS. Here the CDR3 DNA reads TGTGCCAGCAGTGCTGCCGGGACCTCCACAGATACGCAGTATTTT. Amino acids: CASSAAGTSTDTQYF.